This note documents a single T cell receptor (beta chain) sequence. This sample is drawn from a study of radiotherapy plus CTLA-4 blockade in lung cancer. Study overall: Roughly a sixth of enrolled patients responded objectively, and about 30% had disease control.

J lost 1 base, V lost 6 bases, and 5 bases had no gene match. The germline CDR1 and CDR2 sequences are SNHLY and FYNNEI. CDR3 length: 15 residues. Assay: immunoSEQ multiplex PCR; the TCRdb copy retains only in-frame clones and omits some. The sample comprises approximately 85,000 clones, approximately 80% of which are singletons, and 13% to 15% rests with the top ten. This clonotype originated in a human donor with non-small cell lung cancer that progressed on radiotherapy plus ipilimumab. V gene TRBV2 combines with J gene TRBJ2-2, with 7 nucleotides matching TRBD1. This sample comprised peripheral blood, obtained from a patient treated with radiotherapy plus ipilimumab. The CDR3, as DNA: TGTGCCAGCAGGACGACAGGGTTGAACACCGGGGAGCTGTTTTTT. Amino acid sequence: CASRTTGLNTGELFF.